These 26 T cell receptor beta chains came from one sample sequenced in a study of PD-1 blockade in classical Hodgkin lymphoma. Sample time point: cycle 4 day 1 (C4D1), after 5 to 7 weeks of nivolumab. There was relapse after autologous stem cell transplantation in every patient, and there was variation in brentuximab vedotin exposure. Sequenced by immunoSEQ multiplex PCR; TCRdb stores in-frame clones only, minus some. The sample holds about 31,000 clones, approximately 85% seen once. The sequencing here drew on peripheral blood mononuclear cells (PBMCs), taken before the fourth cycle of nivolumab. The receptors were sampled from a human donor with classical Hodgkin lymphoma.

The chain links TRBV7-9 to TRBJ2-2, with a possible D match to TRBD2 (5 bases). V was trimmed by 5 bases and J by 6 bases, leaving 19 bases between them. This CDR3 is 16 amino acids long. CDR1 is SEHNR and CDR2 is FQNEAQ in the germline V gene (reference sequence). The CDR3 loop is CASSPSGSLGSGELFF. Here the CDR3 DNA reads TGTGCCAGCAGCCCCTCGGGGAGTCTAGGCTCCGGGGAGCTGTTTTTT.

This clone was picked up a small number of times. The rearrangement uses TRBV4-2 and TRBJ1-3; D may be TRBD1 (6 bases). Germline values: CDR1 LGHNA, CDR2 YNFKEQ. The CDR3 extends over 16 amino acids. The ends were cut back, 0 bases at V and 0 bases at J, with 9 bases in the middle. CDR3 sequence reads: CASSQEDSSSGNTIYF. For the CDR3, the DNA is TGTGCCAGCAGCCAAGAGGACAGTTCCTCTGGAAACACCATATATTTT.

The chain is built from TRBV7-2 and TRBJ1-4; a possible D gene is TRBD1 (5 bases). Trimming stripped 1 base from V and 3 bases from J, with 12 bases between. The CDR3 sequence is 16 residues long. Germline CDR1 is SGHTA and CDR2 is FQGNSA. DNA of the CDR3: TGTGCCAGCAGCTTAGGCAGGGTGGGGGCTAATGAAAAACTGTTTTTT. Protein: CASSLGRVGANEKLFF. Complete variable domain (other parts from reference TRBV7-2 and TRBJ1-4): GAGVSQSPSNKVTEKGKDVELRCDPISGHTALYWYRQSLGQGLEFLIYFQGNSAPDKSGLPSDRFSAERTGGSVSTLTIQRTQQEDSAVYLCASSLGRVGANEKLFFGSGTQLSVL.

The chain joins TRBV10-3 to TRBJ2-1; 7 bases align to TRBD1. The CDR3 consists of 12 residues. Per the germline V gene, CDR1 is ENHRY and CDR2 is SYGVKD. V shed 10 bases, J shed 6 bases, and the junction held 6 bases outside the gene matches. The CDR3 sequence: CATGTVLNEQFF. The CDR3, as DNA: TGTGCCACCGGGACAGTCCTCAATGAGCAGTTCTTC.

The V gene is TRBV5-6, the J gene TRBJ1-1, with 11 bases identical to TRBD1. V gave up 3 bases and J gave up 10 bases; unmatched junction bases: 5. Germline V gives CDR1 SGHDT, CDR2 YYEEEE. The CDR3 has 13 residues. For the CDR3, the DNA is TGTGCCAGCAGCTACGGGACAGGGGGGTTAGCTTTCTTT. It codes for CASSYGTGGLAFF. Based on the CDR3 plus reference TRBV5-6 and TRBJ1-1, the full variable domain is DAGVTQSPTHLIKTRGQQVTLRCSPKSGHDTVSWYQQALGQGPQFIFQYYEEEERQRGNFPDRFSGHQFPNYSSELNVNALLLGDSALYLCASSYGTGGLAFFGQGTRLTVV.

This clone was found a few times. The rearrangement joins TRBV29-1 to TRBJ1-1, with 7 positions matching TRBD1. The CDR3 contains 12 residues. CDR1 is SQVTM, CDR2 ANQGSEA, per germline. The V segment lost 6 bases and the J segment 1 base; nucleotides outside the gene matches: 2. The CDR3 region is CSVRGTNTEAFF. The CDR3 bases are TGCAGCGTCAGGGGGACGAACACTGAAGCTTTCTTT.

The chain uses TRBV15 and TRBJ2-1, with D uncertain. The CDR3 is 16 amino acids. Germline V CDR1 and CDR2: LNHNV, YYDKDF (reference sequence). V was pared by 3 bases and J by 1 base, with 13 bases between. Here the CDR3 reads CATSRHLQESYNEQFF. CDR3 sequence (DNA): TGTGCCACCAGCAGGCACCTCCAGGAATCCTACAATGAGCAGTTCTTC.

The chain carries TRBV5-1 and TRBJ2-2, with TRBD2 matching over 12 bases. Germline loops: CDR1 SGHRS, CDR2 YFSETQ. V lost 4 bases, J lost 4 bases, and 8 bases stayed unmatched. This CDR3 comprises 17 residues. As DNA, the CDR3 is TGCGCCAGCAGCAAATTGGGACTAGCGGGCCGCACCGGGGAGCTGTTTTTT. Its protein product is CASSKLGLAGRTGELFF. The variable domain in full, completed from reference TRBV5-1 and TRBJ2-2, reads KAGVTQTPRYLIKTRGQQVTLSCSPISGHRSVSWYQQTPGQGLQFLFEYFSETQRNKGNFPGRFSGRQFSNSRSEMNVSTLELGDSALYLCASSKLGLAGRTGELFFGEGSRLTVL.

The V call is TRBV7-8, the J call TRBJ2-1; possibly TRBD1 for D (5 bases). V lost 3 bases to trimming and J lost 4 bases, with 7 bases between them. This CDR3 is 13 amino acids long. CDR1 SGHVS and CDR2 FQNEAQ come from the germline V gene. CDR3 sequence reads: CASSFGQYNEQFF. The CDR3 nucleotides read TGTGCCAGCAGCTTCGGACAATACAATGAGCAGTTCTTC.

The genes are TRBV7-2 and TRBJ2-5; 9 bases map to TRBD1. The ends lost 4 bases at V and 7 bases at J; junction bases unmatched: 7. The CDR3 covers 14 residues. Germline V gene data show CDR1 as SGHTA and CDR2 as FQGNSA. The CDR3 reads CASSSDRGDVTQYF. DNA for the CDR3: TGTGCCAGCAGCTCGGACAGGGGAGATGTGACCCAGTACTTC.

CDR3: CASSPSGGLNEQFF. The DNA for the CDR3 is TGTGCCAGCAGCCCCTCGGGAGGTCTCAATGAGCAGTTCTTC. This sequence joins TRBV7-3 and TRBJ2-1, with 7 bases that match TRBD2. Germline-derived CDR1 and CDR2 are SGHTA and FQGTGA. Losses at the gene ends were 5 bases for V and 6 bases for J; bases not matched to a gene: 7. The CDR3 contains 14 residues.

The chain joins TRBV28 to TRBJ2-5, with unresolved D. Germline CDR1 MDHEN, CDR2 SYDVKM. Deletions cut 5 bases from V and 3 bases from J, with 10 bases between. This CDR3 is 13 amino acids long. Here the CDR3 reads CASSPGPEETQYF. CDR3 DNA sequence: TGTGCCAGCAGTCCAGGACCCGAAGAGACCCAGTACTTC.

The gene calls are TRBV10-3 and TRBJ2-7, with 12 bases matching TRBD1. The V gene end was trimmed by 3 bases and the J gene end by 4 bases; junction bases not matched to a gene: 7. The CDR3 runs 16 residues. Germline-derived CDR1 and CDR2 are ENHRY and SYGVKD. The CDR3 bases are TGTGCCATCAGTGACTCCGGGACAGGGGGCCTATACGAGCAGTACTTC. Translation gives CAISDSGTGGLYEQYF.

The rearrangement links TRBV19 to TRBJ2-5; 7 bases align to TRBD2. Germline values: CDR1 LNHDA, CDR2 SQIVND (reference sequence). The CDR3 spans 15 residues. Trimming at V came to 7 bases and at J to 5 bases, leaving 13 bases not matched to a gene. This CDR3 is CASTLMLGREETQYF. As DNA, the CDR3 is TGTGCCAGTACCCTAATGCTAGGGCGGGAGGAGACCCAGTACTTC. The whole variable domain, remainder taken from reference TRBV19 and TRBJ2-5, is DGGITQSPKYLFRKEGQNVTLSCEQNLNHDAMYWYRQDPGQGLRLIYYSQIVNDFQKGDIAEGYSVSREKKESFPLTVTSAQKNPTAFYLCASTLMLGREETQYFGPGTRLLVL.

This clone is a singleton in its sample. The chain carries TRBV28 and TRBJ2-5, with 10 bases that match TRBD1. With the DNA end fitting TRBJ2-7 better, the J assignment may be wrong. Germline CDR1 is MDHEN and CDR2 is SYDVKM. There are 13 residues in the CDR3. The CDR3 spells CASRDRGNPEQYF. DNA of the CDR3: TGTGCCAGCCGGGACAGGGGAAATCCCGAGCAGTACTTC.

The CDR3 region is CASSLARDSPLHF. CDR3 coding DNA: TGTGCCAGCAGCTTGGCCCGGGATTCACCCCTCCACTTT. The chain couples TRBV7-2 to TRBJ1-6, with no clear D. V was pared by 3 bases and J by 8 bases, with 8 bases between. Germline V gives CDR1 SGHTA, CDR2 FQGNSA. The CDR3 covers 13 residues. Full variable domain (rest looked up from reference TRBV7-2 and TRBJ1-6): GAGVSQSPSNKVTEKGKDVELRCDPISGHTALYWYRQSLGQGLEFLIYFQGNSAPDKSGLPSDRFSAERTGGSVSTLTIQRTQQEDSAVYLCASSLARDSPLHFGNGTRLTVT.

J is TRBJ2-3 and V is TRBV9, with D unclear. Germline assignment: CDR1 SGDLS and CDR2 YYNGEE. The V and J ends lost 2 bases and 0 bases respectively, with 7 bases between them. The CDR3 has 14 residues. DNA of the CDR3: TGTGCCAGCAGCGTCCATAGAAGCACAGATACGCAGTATTTT. Protein product: CASSVHRSTDTQYF.

V is TRBV5-4 and J is TRBJ2-5; tentative D call: TRBD2 (7 bases). Germline CDR1 and CDR2: SGHNT and YYREEE (reference sequence). Trimming removed 9 bases at V and 5 bases at J, with 17 bases between. CDR3 length: 13 amino acids. The CDR3 sequence: CATGRGDRETQYF. In nucleotides, the CDR3 is TGTGCCACAGGGAGGGGGGATAGGGAGACCCAGTACTTC.

This clone was recorded once. This chain uses TRBV30 with TRBJ2-3; D is unclear. With 5 bases removed from V and 1 base from J, the gap between germline ends came to 10 bases. Germline V lookup: CDR1 GTSNPN, CDR2 SVGIG (reference sequence). The CDR3 has 13 residues. CDR3 loop: CAWAGRRTDTQYF. The CDR3 bases are TGTGCCTGGGCTGGGCGGCGCACAGATACGCAGTATTTT.

The chain has TRBV18 and TRBJ2-7; 8 bases agree with TRBD1. The CDR3 has 14 amino acids. V was pared by 3 bases and J by 2 bases, with 3 bases of the junction left unmatched. The germline V gene has CDR1 KGHSH and CDR2 LQKENI. CDR3 bases: TGTGCCAGCTCACCTAACAGGGGGGCCTACGAGCAGTACGTC. Its protein is CASSPNRGAYEQYV.

This chain connects TRBV28 to TRBJ2-5, with D possibly TRBD1 on 5 matching bases. The end of the DNA is better explained by TRBJ2-7, so the J call may be wrong. Germline V gives CDR1 MDHEN, CDR2 SYDVKM. The CDR3 has 14 amino acids. Here the CDR3 reads CASSWGDIRYEQYF. The CDR3 DNA is TGTGCCAGCAGTTGGGGCGATATACGCTACGAGCAGTACTTC.

The chain has TRBV2 and TRBJ1-1, with no clear D. The CDR3 contains 12 residues. CDR1 and CDR2 (germline): SNHLY, FYNNEI. V dropped 7 bases and J dropped 2 bases, with 8 bases sitting between them. CDR3 DNA sequence: TGTGCCAGCATGGTGGCCAACACTGAAGCTTTCTTT. This codes for CASMVANTEAFF.

This chain links TRBV7-9 with TRBJ2-5; 9 bases fit TRBD1. The ends lost 3 bases at V and 5 bases at J; junction bases unmatched: 10. Germline V gene lookup returns CDR1 SEHNR and CDR2 FQNEAQ (reference sequence). This CDR3 comprises 16 residues. CDR3: CASSFLTGTGLETQYF. For the CDR3, the DNA is TGTGCCAGCAGCTTCCTGACCGGGACAGGGTTGGAGACCCAGTACTTC.

This clone was detected once. The chain couples TRBV19 to TRBJ2-7; 10 bases are a match to TRBD1. CDR1 is LNHDA, CDR2 SQIVND, per germline (reference sequence). V lost 3 bases to trimming and J lost 6 bases; unmatched junction nucleotides: 8. The CDR3 has 15 amino acids. In nucleotides, the CDR3 is TGTGCCAGTAGTATGGCCGCGACAGGGGGCTTCGAGCAGTACTTC. It yields the protein CASSMAATGGFEQYF. The entire variable domain, with the rest obtained from reference TRBV19 and TRBJ2-7, is as follows: DGGITQSPKYLFRKEGQNVTLSCEQNLNHDAMYWYRQDPGQGLRLIYYSQIVNDFQKGDIAEGYSVSREKKESFPLTVTSAQKNPTAFYLCASSMAATGGFEQYFGPGTRLTVT.

This clone was seen a single time. V usage is TRBV7-9 and J usage is TRBJ2-5; the D is unclear. V gave up 4 bases and J gave up 5 bases, with 11 bases separating them. The CDR3 is made up of 13 amino acids. Germline CDR1 is SEHNR and CDR2 is FQNEAQ (reference sequence). CDR3 sequence: CASSSYVPETQYF. The DNA for the CDR3 is TGTGCCAGCAGCTCCTATGTACCGGAGACCCAGTACTTC.

The chain recombines TRBV18 with TRBJ2-5; 10 bases are shared with TRBD2. The germline CDR1 and CDR2 sequences are KGHSH and LQKENI. Losses at the gene ends were 6 bases for V and 7 bases for J; bases not matched to a gene: 11. The CDR3 totals 15 residues. The CDR3 sequence is CASSPSSGGAGTQYF. For the CDR3, the DNA is TGTGCCAGCTCCCCTTCGAGCGGGGGGGCTGGGACCCAGTACTTC. The full variable domain, rest sourced from reference TRBV18 and TRBJ2-5, is NAGVMQNPRHLVRRRGQEARLRCSPMKGHSHVYWYRQLPEEGLKFMVYLQKENIIDESGMPKERFSAEFPKEGPSILRIQQVVRGDSAAYFCASSPSSGGAGTQYFGPGTRLLVL.